One sample yielded the 19 T cell receptor beta chains listed below, sequenced in a study of blood T cell repertoires in COVID-19. The assay was immunoSEQ multiplex PCR, and TCRdb's table has in-frame clones only and misses some. This sample yields hundreds of thousands of clones, of which approximately 85% are seen a single time; about 2.1% belongs to the top ten. Sequencing was performed on PBMCs or T cells enriched from blood (not recorded which). These receptors were taken from a woman in her forties or fifties who had recovered from COVID-19.

The J gene is TRBJ2-7, the V gene TRBV5-1; 7 bases are shared with TRBD1. The CDR3 extends over 13 amino acids. The V gene end was trimmed by 5 bases and the J gene end by 5 bases; junction bases not matched to a gene: 7. CDR1 is SGHRS and CDR2 is YFSETQ in the germline V gene. The CDR3 spells CASSKNTGDEQYF. CDR3 nucleotides: TGCGCCAGCAGTAAGAATACAGGGGACGAGCAGTACTTC. The full variable domain, its missing parts supplied by reference TRBV5-1 and TRBJ2-7, is KAGVTQTPRYLIKTRGQQVTLSCSPISGHRSVSWYQQTPGQGLQFLFEYFSETQRNKGNFPGRFSGRQFSNSRSEMNVSTLELGDSALYLCASSKNTGDEQYFGPGTRLTVT.

The rearrangement links TRBV7-9 to TRBJ2-6; 7 positions agree with TRBD2. The ends lost 11 bases at V and 0 bases at J; junction bases unmatched: 7. CDR1 is SEHNR and CDR2 is FQNEAQ in the germline V gene (reference sequence). The CDR3 is 15 amino acids. CDR3 amino acids: CAWGGELSGANVLTF. DNA for the CDR3: TGTGCCTGGGGGGGAGAGCTCTCTGGGGCCAACGTCCTGACTTTC.

In DNA, the CDR3 is TGTGCCAGCAGTTTTGGGGAGAATGAAAAACTGTTTTTT. Residues: CASSFGENEKLFF. The chain joins TRBV28 to TRBJ1-4; the D is unclear. V was clipped by 3 bases and J by 5 bases, with 7 bases between them. Germline lookup yields CDR1 MDHEN and CDR2 SYDVKM. The CDR3 totals 13 residues.

V and J are TRBV7-2 and TRBJ1-6; weak D call: TRBD1 (6 bases). The CDR3 is 14 residues long. CDR1 is SGHTA and CDR2 is FQGNSA in the germline V gene. Deletions cut 5 bases from V and 10 bases from J, with 15 bases between. This CDR3 reads CASSPGTWVSPLHF. For the CDR3, the DNA is TGTGCCAGCAGCCCCGGGACATGGGTGTCACCCCTCCACTTT.

The chain joins TRBV6-2 or TRBV6-3 to TRBJ1-2, with TRBD1 matching over 7 bases. V trimming: 6 bases; J trimming: 4 bases; junction bases outside the gene matches: 11. This CDR3 is 15 amino acids long. Germline V lookup: CDR1 MNHEY, CDR2 SVGEGT. The CDR3 loop reads CASSVRDSQGYGYTF. The CDR3 DNA reads TGTGCCAGCAGCGTCCGGGACAGTCAGGGCTATGGCTACACCTTC.

The rearrangement links TRBV7-6 to TRBJ2-3, with D uncertain. Per the germline V gene, CDR1 is SGHVS and CDR2 is FNYEAQ. V lost 5 bases, J lost 2 bases, and 17 bases lay in between. This CDR3 is built from 16 residues. This CDR3 reads CASSPLGPLFTDTQYF. As DNA, the CDR3 is TGTGCCAGCAGCCCCCTGGGCCCCTTATTCACAGATACGCAGTATTTT. The full variable domain, in which reference TRBV7-6 and TRBJ2-3 provide the parts outside the CDR3, is GAGVSQSPRYKVTKRGQDVALRCDPISGHVSLYWYRQALGQGPEFLTYFNYEAQQDKSGLPNDRFSAERPEGSISTLTIQRTEQRDSAMYRCASSPLGPLFTDTQYFGPGTRLTVL.

CDR3 in DNA: TGTGCCAGCAGGCTAGCGGCTAACACCGGGGAGCTGTTTTTT. Amino acids: CASRLAANTGELFF. The chain recombines TRBV6-5 with TRBJ2-2; 7 bases are shared with TRBD2. Trimming removed 6 bases from V and 2 bases from J; junction bases left unmatched: 3. Germline V gives CDR1 MNHEY, CDR2 SVGAGI. CDR3 size: 14 residues.

This clone was recorded once. The rearrangement uses TRBV18 and TRBJ2-6, with 8 bases lining up with TRBD1. Trimming took 3 bases from V and 0 from J; bases not matched to a gene: 4. This CDR3 has 17 residues. The germline gives CDR1 KGHSH, CDR2 LQKENI. CDR3 in amino acids: CASSPGQAYSGANVLTF. The CDR3 coding sequence is TGTGCCAGCTCACCGGGACAGGCATACTCTGGGGCCAACGTCCTGACTTTC.

A word on this clone: Other DNA sequences in this sample translate to the same CDR3. The chain is built from TRBV18 and TRBJ1-2; 8 positions match TRBD1. Trimming at V came to 6 bases and at J to 3 bases, leaving 3 bases not matched to a gene. The germline gives CDR1 KGHSH, CDR2 LQKENI. CDR3 length: 13 amino acids. In nucleotides, the CDR3 is TGTGCCAGCTCCCCGGACAGGGACTATGGCTACACCTTC. This gives the protein CASSPDRDYGYTF. Variable domain in full (rest from reference TRBV18 and TRBJ1-2): NAGVMQNPRHLVRRRGQEARLRCSPMKGHSHVYWYRQLPEEGLKFMVYLQKENIIDESGMPKERFSAEFPKEGPSILRIQQVVRGDSAAYFCASSPDRDYGYTFGSGTRLTVV.

The gene calls are TRBV7-2 and TRBJ1-5, with 7 bases that match TRBD1. The CDR3 consists of 14 residues. The germline V gene has CDR1 SGHTA and CDR2 FQGNSA. J gave up 4 bases and V 2 bases, and 2 bases lay outside the gene matches. CDR3 DNA: TGTGCCAGCAGCTTAAGGACAGGTAATCAGCCCCAGCATTTT. Protein: CASSLRTGNQPQHF.

This clone has only a few counts. This rearrangement joins TRBV19 to TRBJ1-2, with TRBD1 matching 7 bases. Unmatched junction bases numbered 9, after V lost 3 bases and J lost 8 bases. CDR3 size: 14 residues. The germline gives CDR1 LNHDA, CDR2 SQIVND (reference sequence). The DNA of the CDR3 is TGTGCCAGTAGTATCGGACAGGTCGCGTCCGGCTACACCTTC. Amino acid sequence: CASSIGQVASGYTF. Full variable domain (rest looked up from reference TRBV19 and TRBJ1-2): DGGITQSPKYLFRKEGQNVTLSCEQNLNHDAMYWYRQDPGQGLRLIYYSQIVNDFQKGDIAEGYSVSREKKESFPLTVTSAQKNPTAFYLCASSIGQVASGYTFGSGTRLTVV.

This clone was seen only a few times. The rearrangement links TRBV28 to TRBJ2-2; D is uncertain. The CDR3 totals 12 residues. Trimming took off 5 bases at V and 4 bases at J, with 5 bases between the two ends. Per germline, CDR1 MDHEN and CDR2 SYDVKM. CDR3 sequence (DNA): TGTGCCAGCAGTCTCCGCACCGGGGAGCTGTTTTTT. Its translation: CASSLRTGELFF.

The chain is built from TRBV5-1 and TRBJ1-5, with 7 bases that match TRBD1. This CDR3 has 15 amino acids. The ends lost 0 bases at V and 1 base at J; junction bases unmatched: 1. In germline, CDR1 is SGHRS, CDR2 YFSETQ. CDR3 protein: CASSLVTGSNQPQHF. CDR3 coding DNA: TGCGCCAGCAGCTTGGTGACAGGGAGCAATCAGCCCCAGCATTTT.

This chain uses TRBV1 with TRBJ2-5; the table's D call, TRBD2, has no DNA check behind it. TRBV1 corresponds to a pseudogene. CDR3 length equals 17 residues. CDR3 sequence: CTSSQDQGKGEGETQYF. CDR3 DNA: TGCACCAGCAGCCAAGATCAGGGGAAGGGGGAGGGTGAGACCCAGTACTTC.

V and J are TRBV6-2 or TRBV6-3 and TRBJ1-2; D is unclear. Germline V gene lookup returns CDR1 MNHEY and CDR2 SVGEGT. CDR3 length equals 14 residues. The V end lost 0 bases, the J end lost 13 bases, and 18 bases lay between the germline ends. Here the CDR3 reads CASSYSGGWSRRTF. In DNA, the CDR3 is TGTGCCAGCAGTTACTCGGGAGGATGGAGTCGTCGCACCTTC.

The CDR3 sequence: CASSSEPGVFGEQYF. CDR3 coding DNA: TGTGCCAGCAGTTCGGAGCCGGGAGTGTTCGGCGAGCAGTACTTC. The gene calls are TRBV28 and TRBJ2-7; the D gene is possibly TRBD2 (6 bases). CDR1 and CDR2 from the germline V gene are MDHEN and SYDVKM. Trimming pared 4 bases from V and 6 bases from J, leaving 19 bases between. CDR3 length: 15 amino acids.

The genes are TRBV7-8 and TRBJ2-1; D gene ambiguous. From germline, CDR1 is SGHVS and CDR2 FQNEAQ. This CDR3 is 15 amino acids long. V dropped 1 base and J dropped 7 bases, with 14 bases sitting between them. The CDR3 region has the DNA TGTGCCAGCAGCTTAGTAGCACTATCCCTTAATGAGCAGTTCTTC. Protein: CASSLVALSLNEQFF.

The J gene is TRBJ1-1, the V gene TRBV11-2, with D unresolved. The CDR3 length is 15 residues. Germline V lookup: CDR1 SGHAT, CDR2 FQNNGV. V lost 4 bases and J lost 5, with 17 bases in between. The CDR3 nucleotides are TGTGCCAGCAGCTCCTTCTCAGCGGACGGGACTGAAGCTTTCTTT. As protein: CASSSFSADGTEAFF.

The rearrangement links TRBV12-3 or TRBV12-4 to TRBJ2-5; D is undetermined. This CDR3 has 12 amino acids. V dropped 6 bases and J dropped 6 bases, with 11 bases sitting between them. CDR3 nucleotide sequence: TGTGCCAGCAGCCGGAATACTAAGACCCAGTACTTC. This encodes CASSRNTKTQYF.